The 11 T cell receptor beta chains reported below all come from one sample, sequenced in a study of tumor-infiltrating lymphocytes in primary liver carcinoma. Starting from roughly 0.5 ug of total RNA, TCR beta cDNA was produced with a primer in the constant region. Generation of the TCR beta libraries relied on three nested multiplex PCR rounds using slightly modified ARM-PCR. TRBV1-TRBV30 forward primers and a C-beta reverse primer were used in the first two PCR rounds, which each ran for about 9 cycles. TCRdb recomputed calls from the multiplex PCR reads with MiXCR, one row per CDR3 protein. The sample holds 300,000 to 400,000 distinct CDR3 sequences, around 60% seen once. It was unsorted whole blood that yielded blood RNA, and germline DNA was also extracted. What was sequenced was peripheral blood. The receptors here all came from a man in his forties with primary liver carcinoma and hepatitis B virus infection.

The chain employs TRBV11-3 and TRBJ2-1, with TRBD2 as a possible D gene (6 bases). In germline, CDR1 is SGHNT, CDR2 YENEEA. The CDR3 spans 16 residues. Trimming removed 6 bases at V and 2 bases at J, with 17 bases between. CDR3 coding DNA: TGTGCCAGCAGTACTACTAGCTGGGGTACCTACAATGAGCAGTTCTTC. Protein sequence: CASSTTSWGTYNEQFF.

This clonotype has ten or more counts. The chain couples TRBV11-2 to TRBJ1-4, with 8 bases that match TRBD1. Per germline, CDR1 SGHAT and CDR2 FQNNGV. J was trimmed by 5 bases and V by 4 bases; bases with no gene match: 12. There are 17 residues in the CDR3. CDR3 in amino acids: CASSSPQGAAINEKLFF. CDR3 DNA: TGTGCCAGCAGCTCACCCCAGGGGGCAGCGATAAATGAAAAACTGTTTTTT.

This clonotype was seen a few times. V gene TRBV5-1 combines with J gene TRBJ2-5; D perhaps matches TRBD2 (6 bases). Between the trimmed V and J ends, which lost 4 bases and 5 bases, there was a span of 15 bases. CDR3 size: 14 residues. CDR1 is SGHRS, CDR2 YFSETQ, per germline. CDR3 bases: TGCGCCAGCAGCACGGGGGAGATAGGGGAGACCCAGTACTTC. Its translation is CASSTGEIGETQYF.

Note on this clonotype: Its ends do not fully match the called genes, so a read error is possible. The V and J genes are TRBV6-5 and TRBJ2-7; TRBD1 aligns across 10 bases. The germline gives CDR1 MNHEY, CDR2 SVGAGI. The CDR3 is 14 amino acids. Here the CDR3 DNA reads TGTGCCAGCGGTTACCGGGACAGGGGTGACGAGCAGTGCTTC. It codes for CASGYRDRGDEQCF.

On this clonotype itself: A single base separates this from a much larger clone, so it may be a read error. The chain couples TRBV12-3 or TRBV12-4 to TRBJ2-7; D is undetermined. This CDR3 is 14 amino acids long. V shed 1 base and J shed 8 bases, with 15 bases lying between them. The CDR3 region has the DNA TGTGCCAGCAGTTTAGTACAGACATACAGCCAGCAGTACTTC. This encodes CASSLVQTYSQQYF.

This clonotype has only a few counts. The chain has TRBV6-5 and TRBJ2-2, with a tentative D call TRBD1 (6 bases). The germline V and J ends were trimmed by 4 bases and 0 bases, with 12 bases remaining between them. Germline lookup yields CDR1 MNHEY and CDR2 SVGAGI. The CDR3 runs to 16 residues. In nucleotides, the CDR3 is TGTGCCAGCAGTTCGAGGACAGTCGCGAACACCGGGGAGCTGTTTTTT. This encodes CASSSRTVANTGELFF.

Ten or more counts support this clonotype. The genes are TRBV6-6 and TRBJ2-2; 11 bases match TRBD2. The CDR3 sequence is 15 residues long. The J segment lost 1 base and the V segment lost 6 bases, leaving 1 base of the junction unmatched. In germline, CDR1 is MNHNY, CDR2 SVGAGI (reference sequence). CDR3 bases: TGTGCCAGCAGGGGACTAGCGGTGAACACCGGGGAGCTGTTTTTT. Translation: CASRGLAVNTGELFF.

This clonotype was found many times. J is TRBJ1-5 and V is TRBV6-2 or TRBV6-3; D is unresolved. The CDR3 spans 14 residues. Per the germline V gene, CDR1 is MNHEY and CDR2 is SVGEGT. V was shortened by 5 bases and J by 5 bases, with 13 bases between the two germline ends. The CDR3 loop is CASSPHGGDQPQHF. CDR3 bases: TGTGCCAGCAGTCCGCACGGAGGAGATCAGCCCCAGCATTTT.

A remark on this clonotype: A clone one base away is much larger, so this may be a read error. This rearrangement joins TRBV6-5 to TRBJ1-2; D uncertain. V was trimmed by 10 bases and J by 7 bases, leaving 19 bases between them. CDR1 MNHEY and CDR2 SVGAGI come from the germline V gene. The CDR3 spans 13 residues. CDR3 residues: CAISAVEYGGYTF. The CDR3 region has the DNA TGTGCCATCAGCGCGGTCGAATATGGTGGCTACACCTTC.

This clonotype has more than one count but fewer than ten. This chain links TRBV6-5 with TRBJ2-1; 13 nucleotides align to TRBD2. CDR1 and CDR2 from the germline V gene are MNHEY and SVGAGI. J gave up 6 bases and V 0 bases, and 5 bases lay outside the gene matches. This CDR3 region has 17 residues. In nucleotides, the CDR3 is TGTGCCAGCAGTTACTCTGGACTAGCGGGAGAGGTCAATGAGCAGTTCTTC. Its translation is CASSYSGLAGEVNEQFF.

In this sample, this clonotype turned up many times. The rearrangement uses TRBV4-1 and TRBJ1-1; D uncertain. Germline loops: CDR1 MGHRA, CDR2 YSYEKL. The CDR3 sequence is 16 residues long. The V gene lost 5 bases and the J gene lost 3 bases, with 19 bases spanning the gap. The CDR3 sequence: CASSVPDGLIYTEAFF. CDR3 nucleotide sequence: TGCGCCAGCAGCGTACCGGACGGACTCATCTACACTGAAGCTTTCTTT.